This T cell receptor beta chain was recorded in a study of CD8+ T cells in alopecia areata. As for the study in general: Treated patients received oral tofacitinib, 5 to 10 mg twice daily. General observations from the study: Since there was just one nonresponder, nobody can yet say how baseline CD8+ expansion ties to response.

RNA was extracted and reverse transcribed into cDNA as the sequencing template. Using immunoSEQ multiplex PCR, the repertoire was profiled, and TCRdb retains in-frame clones only, with some absent. The sample comprises under 110,000 clones, roughly 56% of which are singletons, and roughly 17% rests with the top ten. As for treatment: oral pan-JAK inhibitor, 5-10 mg twice daily. Individuals with alopecia areata gave both lesional scalp punch biopsies and peripheral blood for collection. Of note for this clone: Its antigen remains unknown.

Deletions cut 3 bases from V and 9 bases from J, with 12 bases between. The length of the CDR3 is 13 residues. CDR1 and CDR2 from the germline V gene are MDHEN and SYDVKM. This clonotype was sampled from a human donor with alopecia areata. Here the sequenced sample was CD8+ T cells sorted from blood, taken at roughly week 58, from a patient treated with tofacitinib. The chain couples TRBV28 to TRBJ2-1, with D hard to call. CDR3 amino acids: CASSFRVSGEQFF. DNA of the CDR3: TGTGCCAGCAGTTTTAGGGTCAGTGGTGAGCAGTTCTTC.